The T cell receptor beta chain under discussion was sequenced for a study of glioma-infiltrating T cells. Study-wide results and caveats: Only very few CDR3 sequences appeared in both tissue and blood. Above-expected tissue-blood divergence occurred in all gliomas, most in low-grade ones.

The iRepertoire nested amplicon-rescue multiplex PCR amplified TCR alpha and beta CDR3s from RNA. For one-step reverse transcription and amplification, roughly 95-400 ng of tissue mRNA or PBMC total RNA was used. From the multiplex PCR reads, TCRdb called clonotypes with MiXCR, one entry per CDR3 protein. The table lists more than 95,000 distinct CDR3 sequences, about 23% of them singletons. At least ten counts were recorded for this clonotype. Its antigen remains unidentified. The sample was glioma tissue, nonneoplastic brain tissue, or PBMCs (not recorded which). This TCR derives from a human donor with low-grade glioma or glioblastoma, undergoing nonglioma brain surgery, or in good health (not recorded which).

The chain's CDR3 is CASSPLGRAYEQYF. The CDR3 DNA is TGTGCCAGCAGCCCCCTGGGACGTGCTTACGAGCAGTACTTC. The chain joins TRBV7-9 to TRBJ2-7; TRBD1 or TRBD2 may be the D gene (5 bases each). The CDR3 is 14 amino acids. CDR1 SEHNR and CDR2 FQNEAQ come from the germline V gene (reference sequence). The ends were cut back, 5 bases at V and 4 bases at J, with 15 bases in the middle.